Listed here are 19 T cell receptor beta chains from one sample, sequenced in a study of T cells in Graves' hyperthyroidism and ophthalmopathy. TCR beta CDR3 region amplification was performed from RNA transcripts. RT-PCR in the first round (using the HTBI primer set) targeted the TCR CDR3. TCRdb fed the multiplex PCR reads into MiXCR, producing one record per CDR3 protein. This table holds approximately 400,000 distinct CDR3 sequences, roughly 14% found once. The sequenced material came from blood. The receptors were sampled from a man younger than 45 with Graves' hyperthyroidism that later progressed to Graves' ophthalmopathy.

This clonotype was seen repeatedly, ten times or more. The chain couples TRBV7-9 to TRBJ2-3; 8 positions match TRBD1. CDR1 and CDR2 (germline): SEHNR, FQNEAQ (reference sequence). With 7 bases clipped from V and 3 bases from J, the junction kept 3 bases outside the gene matches. There are 13 residues in the CDR3. The CDR3 here is CASTRTGTDTQYF. In nucleotides, the CDR3 is TGTGCCAGCACCCGGACAGGGACAGATACGCAGTATTTT.

The chain employs TRBV4-1 and TRBJ2-1, with a tentative D call TRBD2 (7 bases). Trimming took 1 base from V and 2 from J, leaving 18 bases between them. The CDR3 covers 18 residues. Germline V CDR1 and CDR2: MGHRA, YSYEKL. The CDR3 DNA is TGCGCCAGCAGCCAAGGGTCAAGGGGCGGGGGCCCCTACAATGAGCAGTTCTTC. Protein sequence: CASSQGSRGGGPYNEQFF.

J is TRBJ1-1 and V is TRBV4-1; D remains unclear. V shed 0 bases and J shed 0 bases, with 14 bases lying between them. This CDR3 contains 17 residues. CDR1 is MGHRA, CDR2 YSYEKL, per germline. CDR3 sequence reads: CASSQDLAGSMNTEAFF. The CDR3 DNA is TGCGCCAGCAGCCAAGATTTAGCCGGCAGCATGAACACTGAAGCTTTCTTT.

In its sample, this clonotype was seen once. This sequence joins TRBV10-3 and TRBJ2-7; possibly TRBD2 for D (6 bases). The CDR3 is 15 residues long. Looked up from germline, CDR1 is ENHRY and CDR2 is SYGVKD. V lost 6 bases and J 1 base, leaving 16 bases between the germline ends. The CDR3 DNA is TGTGCCATCAGCCACCGGGACTCCACTTCCTACGAGCAGTACTTC. Its protein is CAISHRDSTSYEQYF.

This clonotype was counted ten times or more. This chain uses TRBV11-3 with TRBJ2-7, with D perhaps being TRBD1 or TRBD2 (6 bases each). This CDR3 contains 18 residues. The germline V gene has CDR1 SGHNT and CDR2 YENEEA. V lost 0 bases and J 0 bases, leaving 18 bases between the germline ends. The CDR3 sequence: CASSLEQGGSSSSYEQYF. As DNA, the CDR3 is TGTGCCAGCAGCTTAGAACAGGGAGGCTCCTCGAGCTCCTACGAGCAGTACTTC.

This clonotype has ten or more counts. The chain carries TRBV12-3 or TRBV12-4 and TRBJ1-1; tentatively, D is TRBD1 (5 bases). V lost 2 bases to trimming and J lost 4 bases, with 11 bases between them. The CDR3 length is 14 residues. CDR3 protein: CASSLIRASTEAFF. The CDR3 region has the DNA TGTGCCAGCAGTTTAATCAGGGCGAGCACTGAAGCTTTCTTT.

In its sample, this clonotype was seen many times. This chain uses TRBV6-1 with TRBJ1-4, with D possibly matching TRBD1 (6 bases). The CDR3 consists of 15 residues. Looked up from germline, CDR1 is MNHNS and CDR2 is SASEGT. Trimming removed 6 bases from V and 0 bases from J, with 11 bases in between. The CDR3 is CASSQGFATNEKLFF. CDR3 in DNA: TGTGCCAGCAGCCAGGGGTTTGCAACTAATGAAAAACTGTTTTTT.

This clonotype was counted between two and nine times. CDR3 bases: TGTGCCAGCAGCCCTTTGGTGCCCCAGCATTTT. Its protein product is CASSPLVPQHF. The V and J genes are TRBV12-3 or TRBV12-4 and TRBJ1-5; D not resolved. Trimming left V 6 bases short and J 9 bases short, with 9 bases between. This CDR3 has 11 residues.

This rearrangement joins TRBV6-1 to TRBJ2-7; 7 nucleotides agree with TRBD1. The CDR3 length is 14 residues. After removal of 10 bases from V and 0 bases from J, the junction contained 9 bases not matched to a gene. Germline values: CDR1 MNHNS, CDR2 SASEGT. The CDR3 spells CATRTGVSSYEQYF. The CDR3 region has the DNA TGTGCCACCCGGACAGGCGTCAGCTCCTACGAGCAGTACTTC.

As concerns this clonotype: This clone may be a read error of a much larger clone one base away. The V gene is TRBV20-1, the J gene TRBJ2-1, with 11 nucleotides matching TRBD2. Germline values: CDR1 DFQATT, CDR2 SNEGSKA (reference sequence). Unmatched junction bases numbered 7, after V lost 3 bases and J lost 6 bases. The CDR3 is 15 amino acids. The CDR3 region is CSARVSLAGGNEQFF. The CDR3 nucleotides are TGCAGTGCTAGGGTTAGTCTAGCGGGGGGCAATGAGCAGTTCTTC.

This clonotype was recorded a few times. V and J are TRBV6-1 and TRBJ1-6; the match to TRBD1 covers 12 bases. The CDR3 runs to 15 residues. Trimming cost V 6 bases and J 7 bases; bases outside gene matches: 4. Germline V gene sequence: CDR1 MNHNS, CDR2 SASEGT. This CDR3 is CASRGDRGPNSPLHF. The CDR3 DNA is TGTGCCAGCAGAGGGGACAGGGGGCCGAATTCACCCCTCCACTTT.

This clonotype was counted many times. V is TRBV28 and J is TRBJ1-1, with unresolved D. V lost 3 bases and J 5 bases, leaving 7 bases between the germline ends. The CDR3 is 12 residues long. Germline V lookup: CDR1 MDHEN, CDR2 SYDVKM. Here the CDR3 DNA reads TGTGCCAGCAGTTTTTTAAAAACTGAAGCTTTCTTT. Translated, it gives CASSFLKTEAFF.

There are many counts of this clonotype. This sequence joins TRBV6-5 and TRBJ1-4, with D tentatively TRBD1 (5 bases). CDR1 and CDR2 (germline): MNHEY, SVGAGI. CDR3 length: 14 amino acids. Trimming pared 2 bases from V and 8 bases from J, leaving 12 bases between. CDR3 residues: CASSYGAGSEKLFF. The CDR3 DNA reads TGTGCCAGCAGTTACGGGGCAGGGTCCGAAAAACTGTTTTTT.

The chain joins TRBV3-1 to TRBJ1-2; TRBD1 might be the D (5 bases). Germline V CDR1 and CDR2: LGHDT, YNNKEL (reference sequence). V lost 4 bases and J lost 7, with 16 bases in between. The CDR3 totals 14 residues. Written as DNA, the CDR3 is TGTGCCAGCAGCCCGAAAGGAGGGGCGACTGGCTACACCTTC. Encoded protein: CASSPKGGATGYTF.

This clonotype was observed a handful of times. The genes are TRBV9 and TRBJ2-7; the match to TRBD2 covers 11 bases. Germline values: CDR1 SGDLS, CDR2 YYNGEE. The CDR3 is made up of 14 amino acids. The ends lost 3 bases at V and 3 bases at J; junction bases unmatched: 2. CDR3: CASSGLAGIYEQYF. Here the CDR3 DNA reads TGTGCCAGCAGCGGACTAGCGGGGATCTACGAGCAGTACTTC.

The table lists this clonotype with a few counts. This chain connects TRBV15 to TRBJ1-4; D unclear. The germline gives CDR1 LNHNV, CDR2 YYDKDF (reference sequence). This CDR3 contains 12 residues. V was shortened by 7 bases and J by 5 bases, with 8 bases between the two germline ends. The CDR3 loop is CATKRKNEKLFF. The CDR3 nucleotides are TGTGCCACCAAAAGGAAGAATGAAAAACTGTTTTTT.

This clonotype was seen ten or more times. This CDR3 is CASGGGGPTGELFF. CDR3 sequence (DNA): TGTGCCAGCGGAGGGGGGGGGCCCACCGGGGAGCTGTTTTTT. The rearrangement links TRBV12-3 or TRBV12-4 to TRBJ2-2, with D perhaps matching TRBD2 (7 bases). V gave up 8 bases and J gave up 4 bases, with 14 bases separating them. This CDR3 is built from 14 residues.

A note on this clonotype: A clone one base away is much larger, so this may be a read error. The chain couples TRBV5-1 to TRBJ2-3; D not certain. The germline V and J ends were trimmed by 2 bases and 1 base, with 5 bases remaining between them. CDR3 length: 13 amino acids. Germline V lookup: CDR1 SGHRS, CDR2 YFSETQ. The CDR3 DNA sequence: TGCGCCAGCAGCTTCGAGGGCACAGATACGCAGTATTTT. Residues: CASSFEGTDTQYF.

This clonotype has a count of ten or more. This chain uses TRBV7-9 with TRBJ1-4; tentative D call: TRBD1 (5 bases). The CDR3 contains 13 residues. Germline V CDR1 and CDR2: SEHNR, FQNEAQ (reference sequence). V lost 2 bases to trimming and J lost 10 bases, with 11 bases between them. CDR3 amino acids: CASSLSREGKLFF. CDR3 DNA: TGTGCCAGCAGCTTAAGCAGGGAGGGAAAACTGTTTTTT.